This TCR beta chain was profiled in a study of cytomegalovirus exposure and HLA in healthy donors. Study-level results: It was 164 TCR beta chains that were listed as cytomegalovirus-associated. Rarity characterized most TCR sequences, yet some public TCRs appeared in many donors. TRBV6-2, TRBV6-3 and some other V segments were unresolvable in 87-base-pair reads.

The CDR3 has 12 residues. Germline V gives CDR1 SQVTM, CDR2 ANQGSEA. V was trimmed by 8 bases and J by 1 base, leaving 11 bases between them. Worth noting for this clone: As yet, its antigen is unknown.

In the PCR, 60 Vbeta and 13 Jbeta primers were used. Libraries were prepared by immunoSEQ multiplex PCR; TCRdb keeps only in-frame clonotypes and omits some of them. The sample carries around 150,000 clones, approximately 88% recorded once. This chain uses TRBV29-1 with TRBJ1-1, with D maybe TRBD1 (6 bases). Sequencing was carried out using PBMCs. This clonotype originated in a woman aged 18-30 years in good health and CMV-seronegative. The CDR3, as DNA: TGCAGCCATGGACAGACGAACACTGAAGCTTTCTTT. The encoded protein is CSHGQTNTEAFF.